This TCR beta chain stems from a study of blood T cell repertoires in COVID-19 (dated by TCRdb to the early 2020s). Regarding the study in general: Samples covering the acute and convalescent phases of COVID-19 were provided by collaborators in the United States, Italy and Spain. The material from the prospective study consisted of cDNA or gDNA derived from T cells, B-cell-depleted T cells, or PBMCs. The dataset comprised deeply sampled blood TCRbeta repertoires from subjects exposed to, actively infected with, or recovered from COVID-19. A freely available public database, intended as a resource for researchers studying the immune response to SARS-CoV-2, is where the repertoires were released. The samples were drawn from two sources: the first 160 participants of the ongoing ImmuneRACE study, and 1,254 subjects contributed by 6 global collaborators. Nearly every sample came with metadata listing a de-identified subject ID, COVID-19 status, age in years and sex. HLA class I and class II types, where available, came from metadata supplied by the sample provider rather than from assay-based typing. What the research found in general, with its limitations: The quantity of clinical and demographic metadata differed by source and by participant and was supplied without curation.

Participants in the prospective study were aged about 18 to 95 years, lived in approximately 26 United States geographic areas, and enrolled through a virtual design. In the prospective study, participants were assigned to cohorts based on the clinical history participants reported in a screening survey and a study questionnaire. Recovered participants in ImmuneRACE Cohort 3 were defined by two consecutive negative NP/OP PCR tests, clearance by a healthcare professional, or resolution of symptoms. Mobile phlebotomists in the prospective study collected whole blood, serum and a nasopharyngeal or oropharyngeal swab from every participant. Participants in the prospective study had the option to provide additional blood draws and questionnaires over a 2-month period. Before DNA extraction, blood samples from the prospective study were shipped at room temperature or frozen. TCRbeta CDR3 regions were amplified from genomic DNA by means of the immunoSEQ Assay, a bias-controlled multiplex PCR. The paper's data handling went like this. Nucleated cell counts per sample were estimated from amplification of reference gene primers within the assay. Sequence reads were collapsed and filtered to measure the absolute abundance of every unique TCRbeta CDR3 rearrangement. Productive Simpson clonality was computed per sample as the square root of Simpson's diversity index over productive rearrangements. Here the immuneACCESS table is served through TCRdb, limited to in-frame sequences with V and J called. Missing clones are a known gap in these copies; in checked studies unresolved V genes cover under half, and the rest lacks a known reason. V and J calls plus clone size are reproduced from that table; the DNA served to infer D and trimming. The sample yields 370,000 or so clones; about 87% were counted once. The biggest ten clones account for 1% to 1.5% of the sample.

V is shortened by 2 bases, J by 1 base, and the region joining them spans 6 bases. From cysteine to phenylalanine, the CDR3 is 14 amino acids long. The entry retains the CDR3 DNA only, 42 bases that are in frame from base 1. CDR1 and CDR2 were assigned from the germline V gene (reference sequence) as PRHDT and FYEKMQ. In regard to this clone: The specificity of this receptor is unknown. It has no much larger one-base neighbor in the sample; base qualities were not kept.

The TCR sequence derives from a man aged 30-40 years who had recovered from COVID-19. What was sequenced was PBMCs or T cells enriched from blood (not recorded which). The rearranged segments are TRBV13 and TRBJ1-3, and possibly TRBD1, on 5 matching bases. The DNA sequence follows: TGTGCCAGCAGCTTAAGGGGATCTGGAAACACCATATATTTT. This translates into CASSLRGSGNTIYF.